This note documents a single T cell receptor (beta chain) sequence. The V end lost 4 bases, the J end lost 6 bases, and 10 bases lay between the germline ends. CDR3 length: 13 residues. The germline CDR1 and CDR2 sequences are KGHDR and SFDVKD. In terms of age and location, participants ranged from roughly 18 to 90 years and lived in roughly 22 US areas. Categorization into cohorts depended on clinical history that participants reported. This specimen belongs to a study of blood T cell repertoires in COVID-19. About the study: Sites across the United States, Italy and Spain contributed samples from acute and convalescent COVID-19. The cDNA or gDNA used as material had been derived from T cells, B-cell-depleted T cells, or PBMCs.

Here immunoSEQ multiplex PCR was the method, and the copy in TCRdb shows in-frame clones only, minus some. The table records around 330,000 clones, about nine tenths of them present only once. This TCR derives from a man aged 55 to 70 who had recovered from COVID-19. This chain joins TRBV24-1 and TRBJ2-3; unclear D gene. The specimen was PBMCs or T cells enriched from blood (not recorded which). The CDR3 loop is CATSEAARDTQYF. The CDR3 nucleotides read TGTGCCACCAGTGAGGCCGCTAGGGATACGCAGTATTTT.